The next 4 T cell receptor beta chains were all read from a single sample in a study of cytomegalovirus exposure and HLA in healthy donors (dated by TCRdb to the late 2010s). The library was produced with the immunoSEQ multiplex PCR assay. TCRdb retrieved this table from immuneACCESS and kept in-frame rearrangements only. Not all clones are present; in checked studies, unresolved V genes account for under half, and no reason is known for the remainder. The sample contains approximately 150,000 clones, 80% to 85% of them found a single time. The ten largest clonotypes hold around 9.6% of the sample. Sequenced sample: PBMCs. The source is a man aged 30-40 years in good health and CMV-seropositive.

This clone came up once. The V gene is TRBV2, the J gene TRBJ2-5, with 11 bases that match TRBD1. Germline assignment: CDR1 SNHLY and CDR2 FYNNEI. The V segment lost 11 bases and the J segment 5 bases; nucleotides outside the gene matches: 4. This CDR3 has 12 amino acids. The CDR3 loop is CAGGQGEETQYF. In DNA, the CDR3 is TGTGCCGGGGGACAGGGGGAGGAGACCCAGTACTTC.

The chain's CDR3 is CASSAGTSRADTQYF. DNA for the CDR3: TGTGCCAGCAGCGCAGGGACTAGCAGAGCAGATACGCAGTATTTT. This sequence joins TRBV7-2 and TRBJ2-3; the match to TRBD2 covers 9 bases. V shed 5 bases and J 4 bases; nucleotides not matched to a gene: 7. CDR1 is SGHTA, CDR2 FQGNSA, per germline. The CDR3 consists of 15 residues.

This chain connects TRBV7-8 to TRBJ2-2; the match to TRBD2 covers 9 bases. The germline V gene has CDR1 SGHVS and CDR2 FQNEAQ. The CDR3 covers 16 residues. The V and J ends lost 5 bases and 7 bases, in that order; junction bases with no gene match: 11. The CDR3 coding sequence is TGTGCCAGCAGCCTACGACTAGCGGCTAATATCGGGGAGCTGTTTTTT. Translating it yields CASSLRLAANIGELFF.

This clone was observed once. The CDR3: CAWKTGLHNYGYTF. CDR3 DNA sequence: TGTGCCTGGAAGACGGGACTTCATAACTATGGCTACACCTTC. The chain couples TRBV30 to TRBJ1-2; possibly TRBD1 for D (5 bases). The CDR3 has 14 residues. Germline lookup yields CDR1 GTSNPN and CDR2 SVGIG (reference sequence). Between the trimmed V and J ends, which lost 4 bases and 1 base, there was a span of 13 bases.